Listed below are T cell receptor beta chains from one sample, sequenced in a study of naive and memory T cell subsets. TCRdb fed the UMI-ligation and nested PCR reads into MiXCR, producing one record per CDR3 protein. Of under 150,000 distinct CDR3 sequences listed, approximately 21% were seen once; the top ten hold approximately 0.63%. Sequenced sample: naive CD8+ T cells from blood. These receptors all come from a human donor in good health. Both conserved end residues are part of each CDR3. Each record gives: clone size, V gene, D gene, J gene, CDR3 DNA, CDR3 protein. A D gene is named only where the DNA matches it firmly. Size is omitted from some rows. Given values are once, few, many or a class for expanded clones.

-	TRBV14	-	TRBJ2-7	TGTGCCAGCAGCCCCCTGGGCGAGCAGTACTTC	CASSPLGEQYF
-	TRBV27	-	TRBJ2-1	TGTGCCAGCACCCAGGGGCTCAACCACAATGAGCAGTTCTTC	CASTQGLNHNEQFF
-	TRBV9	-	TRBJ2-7	TGTGCCAGCAGCGTTGAAGACAGTTCCTACGAGCAGTACTTC	CASSVEDSSYEQYF
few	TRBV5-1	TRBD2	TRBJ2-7	TGCGCCAGCAGCTTGAAAGCGGGATCCTACGAGCAGTACTTC	CASSLKAGSYEQYF
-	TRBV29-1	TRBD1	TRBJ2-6	TGCAGCGTTGTAAGGGTGGGACAGGGGCCTGGGGCCAACGTCCTGACTTTC	CSVVRVGQGPGANVLTF
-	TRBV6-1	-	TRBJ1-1	TGTGCCAGCAGTGAGGGGAAGTGGGTCTCTACTGAAGCTTTCTTT	CASSEGKWVSTEAFF
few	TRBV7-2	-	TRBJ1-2	TGTGCCAGCAGCCCTAGGATAACGACAGCAAACTATGGCTACACCTTC	CASSPRITTANYGYTF
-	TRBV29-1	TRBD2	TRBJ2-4	TGCAGCGTTGAGCTAGCGGGCAAACCTGGAGACATTCAGTACTTC	CSVELAGKPGDIQYF
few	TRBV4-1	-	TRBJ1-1	TGCGCCAGCAGGCAGGCGAACACTGAAGCTTTCTTT	CASRQANTEAFF
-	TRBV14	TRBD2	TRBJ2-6	TGTGCCAGCAGCCAAGATCTAGGGACTAGCGGGAGTAGTGGGGCCAACGTCCTGACTTTC	CASSQDLGTSGSSGANVLTF
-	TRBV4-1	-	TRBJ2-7	TGCGCCAGCAGCCAAGTCGGAGGGCTGGGCGAGCAGTACTTC	CASSQVGGLGEQYF
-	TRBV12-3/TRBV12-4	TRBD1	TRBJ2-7	TGTGCCAGCAGATCCGGGACAGGGGGCCGTAGGTACGAGCAGTACTTC	CASRSGTGGRRYEQYF
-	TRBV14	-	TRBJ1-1	TGTGCCAGCAGCCAATACAACACGATTTATGGGGCTGAAGCTTTCTTT	CASSQYNTIYGAEAFF
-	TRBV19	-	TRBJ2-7	TGTGCCAGCAGCCCGGGACACAACCTCTACGAGCAGTACTTC	CASSPGHNLYEQYF
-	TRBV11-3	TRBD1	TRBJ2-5	TGTGCCAGCAGCACCTACGAGACAGGGGGGCAAGAGACCCAGTACTTC	CASSTYETGGQETQYF
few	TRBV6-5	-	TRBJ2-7	TGTGCCAGCAGTTACGAGACGTCCTACGAGCAGTACTTC	CASSYETSYEQYF
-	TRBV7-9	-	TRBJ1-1	TGTGCCAGCAGCGCCTCATGGGAGGACACTGAAGCTTTCTTT	CASSASWEDTEAFF
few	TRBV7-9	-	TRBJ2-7	TGTGCCAGCAGCTTGGGACTTAAGGAGCAGTACTTC	CASSLGLKEQYF
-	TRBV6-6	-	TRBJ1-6	TGTGCCAGCAGCGTAACCGGGTCAGGGAATTCACCCCTCCACTTT	CASSVTGSGNSPLHF
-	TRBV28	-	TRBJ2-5	TGTGCCAGCAGTTTTCTTCAGGGCGGGGAGACCCAGTACTTC	CASSFLQGGETQYF
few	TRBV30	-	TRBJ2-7	TGTGCCTGGTCTGTAAATCGGGACTACGAGCAGTACTTC	CAWSVNRDYEQYF
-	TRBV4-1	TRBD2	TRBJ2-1	TGCGCCAGCAGCCAAGTGGAAGCGGGAGTTCATGGTAATGAGCAGTTCTTC	CASSQVEAGVHGNEQFF
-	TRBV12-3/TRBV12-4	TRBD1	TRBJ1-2	TGTGCCACCAGTACAGGGGGCTATGGCTACACCTTC	CATSTGGYGYTF
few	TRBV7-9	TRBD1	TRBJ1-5	TGTGCCAGCAGCGGGGGACAGTTAAATCAGCCCCAGCATTTT	CASSGGQLNQPQHF
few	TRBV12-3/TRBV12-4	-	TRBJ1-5	TGTGCCAGCAGTTTGGTAGGAGGGGAGCCCCAGCATTTT	CASSLVGGEPQHF
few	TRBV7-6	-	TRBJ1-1	TGTGCCAGCAGCTTAGGAGTAGGGGCGAACACTGAAGCTTTCTTT	CASSLGVGANTEAFF
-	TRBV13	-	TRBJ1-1	TGTGCCAGCAGCTCCTGGGCCGTTGGGATGAACACTGAAGCTTTCTTT	CASSSWAVGMNTEAFF
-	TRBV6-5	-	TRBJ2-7	TGTGCCAGCAGTTATTCGCCAGTGCCCTACGAGCAGTACTTC	CASSYSPVPYEQYF
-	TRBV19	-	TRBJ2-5	TGTGCCAGTCGGGACTCTTCAAAAGAGACCCAGTACTTC	CASRDSSKETQYF
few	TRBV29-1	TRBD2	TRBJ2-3	TGCAGCGTTGGTCTAGCGGGGAGCGCAGATACGCAGTATTTT	CSVGLAGSADTQYF
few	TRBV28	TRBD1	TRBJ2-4	TGTGCCAGCTCGACAGGGCCCTCGGTCGAAAACATTCAGTACTTC	CASSTGPSVENIQYF
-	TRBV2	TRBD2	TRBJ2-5	TGTGCCAGCATCTGGGCGGGAGAGGGTGAGACCCAGTACTTC	CASIWAGEGETQYF
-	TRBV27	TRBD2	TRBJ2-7	TGTGCCAGCAGTGGGACTAGCGGGGCAATACAGTACTTC	CASSGTSGAIQYF
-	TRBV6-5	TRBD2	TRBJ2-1	TGTGCCAGCAGTTACGCCACTAGCGGACACTACAATGAGCAGTTCTTC	CASSYATSGHYNEQFF
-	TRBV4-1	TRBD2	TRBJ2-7	TGCGCCAGCAGCCATCCCCGGGGGACTAGCGACTACGAGCAGTACTTC	CASSHPRGTSDYEQYF
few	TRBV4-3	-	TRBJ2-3	TGCGCCAGCAGCCAAGATGGGGGGAGACGAGATACGCAGTATTTT	CASSQDGGRRDTQYF
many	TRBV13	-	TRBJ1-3	TGTGCCAGCAGCTCCCAGACCGGGGAATCAGATGGAAACACCATATATTTT	CASSSQTGESDGNTIYF
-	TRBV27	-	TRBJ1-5	TGTGCCAGCAGTTTGAAGGGGGGCAAGCCCCAGCATTTT	CASSLKGGKPQHF
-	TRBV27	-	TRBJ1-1	TGTGCCAGCAGTTTCTCGACAGGGAACACTGAAGCTTTCTTT	CASSFSTGNTEAFF
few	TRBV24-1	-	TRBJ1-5	TGTGCCACCAGTGATGGGTGGGGCAATCAGCCCCAGCATTTT	CATSDGWGNQPQHF